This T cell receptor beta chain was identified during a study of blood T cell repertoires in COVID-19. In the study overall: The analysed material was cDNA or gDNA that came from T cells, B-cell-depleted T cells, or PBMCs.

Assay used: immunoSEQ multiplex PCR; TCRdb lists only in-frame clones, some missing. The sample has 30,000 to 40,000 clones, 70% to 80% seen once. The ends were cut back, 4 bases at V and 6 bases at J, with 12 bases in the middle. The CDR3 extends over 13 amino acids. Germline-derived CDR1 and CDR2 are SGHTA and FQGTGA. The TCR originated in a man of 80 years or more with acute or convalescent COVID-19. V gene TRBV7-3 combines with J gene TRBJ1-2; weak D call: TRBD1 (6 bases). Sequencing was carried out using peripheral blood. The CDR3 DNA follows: TGTGCCAGCAGCTCGCAGGGGTTGGATGGCTACACCTTC. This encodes CASSSQGLDGYTF.